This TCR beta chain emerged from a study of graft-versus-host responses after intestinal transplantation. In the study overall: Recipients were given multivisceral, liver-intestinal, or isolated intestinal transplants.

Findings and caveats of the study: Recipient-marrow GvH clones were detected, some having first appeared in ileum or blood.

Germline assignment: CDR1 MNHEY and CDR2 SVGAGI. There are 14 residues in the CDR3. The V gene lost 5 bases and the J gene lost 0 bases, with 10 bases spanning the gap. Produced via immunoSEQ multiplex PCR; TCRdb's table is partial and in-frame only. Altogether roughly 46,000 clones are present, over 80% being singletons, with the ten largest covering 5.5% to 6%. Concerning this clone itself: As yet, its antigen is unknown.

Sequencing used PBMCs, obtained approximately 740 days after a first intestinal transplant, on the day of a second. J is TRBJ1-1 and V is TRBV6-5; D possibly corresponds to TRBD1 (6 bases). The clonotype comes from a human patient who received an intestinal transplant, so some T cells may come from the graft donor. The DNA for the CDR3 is TGTGCCAGCAGTCACGGGACATTGAACACTGAAGCTTTCTTT. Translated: CASSHGTLNTEAFF.